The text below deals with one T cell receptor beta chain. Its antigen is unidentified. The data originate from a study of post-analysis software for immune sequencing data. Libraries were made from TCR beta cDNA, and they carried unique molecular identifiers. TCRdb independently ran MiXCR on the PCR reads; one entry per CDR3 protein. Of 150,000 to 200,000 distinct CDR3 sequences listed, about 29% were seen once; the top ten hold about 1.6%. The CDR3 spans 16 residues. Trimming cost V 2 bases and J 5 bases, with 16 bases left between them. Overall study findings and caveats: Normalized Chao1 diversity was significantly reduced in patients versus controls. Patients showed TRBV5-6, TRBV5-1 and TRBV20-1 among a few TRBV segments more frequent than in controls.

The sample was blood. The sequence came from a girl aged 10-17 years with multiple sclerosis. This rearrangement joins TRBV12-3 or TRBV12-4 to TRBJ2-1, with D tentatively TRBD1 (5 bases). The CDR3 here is CASSLWLQGLNNEQFF. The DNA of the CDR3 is TGTGCCAGCAGTTTATGGTTGCAGGGTTTGAACAATGAGCAGTTCTTC.